What follows are 5 T cell receptor beta chains derived from one specimen sequenced in a study of beta chain features in type 1 diabetes. The entirety of the isolated RNA underwent reverse transcription, so expressed TCRB transcripts were sequenced. Here immunoSEQ multiplex PCR was the method, and the copy in TCRdb shows in-frame clones only, minus some. Of about 370,000 clones in the sample, roughly 15% were seen once. Source material: naive CD4+ T cells from blood. These receptors all stem from a woman younger than 35 in good health.

This clone was detected a few times. The J gene is TRBJ1-1, the V gene TRBV29-1, with TRBD1 identical over 10 bases. With 2 bases clipped from V and 5 bases from J, the junction kept 8 bases outside the gene matches. The CDR3 has 15 residues. Germline loops: CDR1 SQVTM, CDR2 ANQGSEA. The CDR3 coding sequence is TGCAGCGTTGAATCCGGGACAGGGGCAGGGACTGAAGCTTTCTTT. Residues: CSVESGTGAGTEAFF.

The chain carries TRBV7-2 and TRBJ2-5, with TRBD2 as a possible D gene (6 bases). The CDR3 is 17 amino acids. Trimming pared 1 base from V and 4 bases from J, leaving 19 bases between. Germline V gene sequence: CDR1 SGHTA, CDR2 FQGNSA. The CDR3 coding sequence is TGTGCCAGCAGCTTAGGAGCAGGGTTGGTGCGGGGAGAGACCCAGTACTTC. Translation: CASSLGAGLVRGETQYF. Full variable domain (outside the CDR3, taken from reference TRBV7-2 and TRBJ2-5): GAGVSQSPSNKVTEKGKDVELRCDPISGHTALYWYRQSLGQGLEFLIYFQGNSAPDKSGLPSDRFSAERTGGSVSTLTIQRTQQEDSAVYLCASSLGAGLVRGETQYFGPGTRLLVL.

CDR3 residues: CASSSYPHEQFF. CDR3 nucleotides: TGTGCCAGCAGCTCCTATCCTCATGAGCAGTTCTTC. The chain combines TRBV7-6 with TRBJ2-1; D gene uncertain. Trimming removed 4 bases at V and 8 bases at J, with 9 bases between. There are 12 residues in the CDR3. The germline CDR1 and CDR2 sequences are SGHVS and FNYEAQ.

This clone appeared a few times. The chain uses TRBV7-3 and TRBJ2-1; 8 positions agree with TRBD2. Trimming took 2 bases from V and 8 from J; bases not matched to a gene: 2. In germline, CDR1 is SGHTA, CDR2 FQGTGA. The CDR3 covers 13 residues. CDR3 in DNA: TGTGCCAGCAGCTTAGGGCGGGAGGATGAGCAGTTCTTC. It yields the protein CASSLGREDEQFF.

This clone was counted a few times. Other DNA sequences in the sample encode the same CDR3. The CDR3 DNA is TGTGCCAGCAGCTTAGGACAGGGGTTGAACACTGAAGCTTTCTTT. Residues: CASSLGQGLNTEAFF. The V and J genes are TRBV7-9 and TRBJ1-1; TRBD1 matches 8 bases. The CDR3 runs 15 residues. Per the germline V gene, CDR1 is SEHNR and CDR2 is FQNEAQ (reference sequence). V gave up 1 base and J gave up 0 bases; unmatched junction bases: 1.